This entry lists 2 T cell receptor beta chains sequenced from one sample in a study of cytomegalovirus exposure and HLA in healthy donors. Primers for the PCR totalled 60 Vbeta and 13 Jbeta. Clones were sequenced by immunoSEQ multiplex PCR, and TCRdb holds only the in-frame ones, with some missing. The sample consists of some 140,000 clones, approximately 79% of them appearing once. Sequencing used PBMCs. The source of these receptors is a woman in her 50s in good health and CMV-seropositive.

The V call is TRBV11-1, the J call TRBJ2-1, with 7 nucleotides matching TRBD2. V trimming: 1 base; J trimming: 4 bases; junction bases outside the gene matches: 4. The CDR3 is 15 amino acids. Germline V CDR1 and CDR2: SGHAT, FQDESV (reference sequence). The CDR3 nucleotides read TGTGCCAGCAGCTTAGATCCTAGCGGATACAATGAGCAGTTCTTC. This gives the protein CASSLDPSGYNEQFF.

The J gene is TRBJ1-2, the V gene TRBV6-1; unclear D gene. Per the germline V gene, CDR1 is MNHNS and CDR2 is SASEGT. Trimming pared 0 bases from V and 13 bases from J, leaving 15 bases between. The CDR3 spans 13 residues. The CDR3 sequence: CASSEAPAGERTF. DNA for the CDR3: TGTGCCAGCAGTGAAGCCCCGGCAGGCGAACGCACCTTC.